A single sample gave rise to the 24 T cell receptor beta chains below, sequenced in a study of T cell responses to AZD1222 COVID-19 vaccine. Produced via immunoSEQ multiplex PCR; TCRdb's table is partial and in-frame only. Of approximately 150,000 clones detected, roughly nine tenths appear once; the ten largest clones hold about 10%. The source material was peripheral blood, sampled 28 days after the second AZD1222 dose. All receptors derive from an adult who received the AZD1222 COVID-19 vaccine.

V and J are TRBV7-2 and TRBJ1-6; TRBD1 aligns across 7 bases. V dropped 5 bases and J dropped 0; count of bases not matched to a gene: 1. The germline gives CDR1 SGHTA, CDR2 FQGNSA. This CDR3 region has 15 residues. This chain's CDR3 is CASSRDSSYNSPLHF. Written as DNA, the CDR3 is TGTGCCAGCAGCCGGGACAGCTCCTATAATTCACCCCTCCACTTT.

The chain couples TRBV4-1 to TRBJ1-1; D ambiguous. The germline gives CDR1 MGHRA, CDR2 YSYEKL. The CDR3 has 15 residues. Trimming removed 3 bases from V and 0 bases from J, with 11 bases in between. The CDR3 nucleotides read TGCGCCAGCAGCCAGGTTGGAGGGCTGAACACTGAAGCTTTCTTT. Translated: CASSQVGGLNTEAFF.

The CDR3 region has the DNA TGTGCCAGCAGTTTAGGCGGGAACACTGAAGCTTTCTTT. The encoded protein is CASSLGGNTEAFF. The chain joins TRBV6-1 to TRBJ1-1; D gene unclear. Trimming cost V 5 bases and J 1 base, with 8 bases left between them. This CDR3 comprises 13 residues. Germline V CDR1 and CDR2: MNHNS, SASEGT.

CDR3 DNA: TGTGCCAGCAAGACCAGGGGTGGCACAGATACGCAGTATTTT. It codes for CASKTRGGTDTQYF. The chain carries TRBV6-5 and TRBJ2-3; tentatively, D is TRBD1 (6 bases). V was cut by 7 bases and J by 1 base, with 12 bases left in between. Germline V lookup: CDR1 MNHEY, CDR2 SVGAGI. The CDR3 runs 14 residues.

The chain couples TRBV29-1 to TRBJ1-4; D unresolved. V was shortened by 4 bases and J by 4 bases, with 7 bases between the two germline ends. CDR3 length: 12 amino acids. CDR1 and CDR2 from the germline V gene are SQVTM and ANQGSEA. The DNA for the CDR3 is TGCAGCGTTGGAGGAATTAATGAAAAACTGTTTTTT. As protein: CSVGGINEKLFF.

The V and J genes are TRBV18 and TRBJ2-7; D is uncertain. Germline V CDR1 and CDR2: KGHSH, LQKENI. Between the trimmed V and J ends, which lost 2 bases and 2 bases, there was a span of 10 bases. The CDR3 has 14 residues. The DNA for the CDR3 is TGTGCCAGCTCACCAAGTCCCAGCCCCTACGAGCAGTACTTC. This translates into CASSPSPSPYEQYF.

V and J are TRBV10-3 and TRBJ1-6, with 8 bases matching TRBD1. The V and J ends lost 6 bases and 13 bases, in that order; junction bases with no gene match: 5. Per germline, CDR1 ENHRY and CDR2 SYGVKD. The CDR3 has 12 residues. CDR3 protein: CAIRATGGPLHF. The CDR3 region has the DNA TGTGCCATCAGGGCTACAGGGGGTCCCCTCCACTTT.

The rearrangement joins TRBV7-2 to TRBJ2-2; TRBD2 agrees at 7 bases. This CDR3 spans 15 amino acids. The junction had 6 bases not matched to a gene; V was cut back by 1 base and J by 7 bases. Germline V lookup: CDR1 SGHTA, CDR2 FQGNSA. The CDR3 reads CASSLELALGGELFF. The DNA for the CDR3 is TGTGCCAGCAGCTTAGAACTAGCGTTGGGCGGGGAGCTGTTTTTT.

The chain joins TRBV18 to TRBJ2-1; TRBD2 might be the D (6 bases). The CDR3 is 13 amino acids. V was shortened by 6 bases and J by 6 bases, with 12 bases between the two germline ends. In germline, CDR1 is KGHSH, CDR2 LQKENI. DNA for the CDR3: TGTGCCAGCTCCCTCGGACTATTCAATGAGCAGTTCTTC. Its protein is CASSLGLFNEQFF.

The chain has TRBV6-5 and TRBJ1-1; D gene unclear. V lost 3 bases and J 0 bases, leaving 8 bases between the germline ends. Germline V CDR1 and CDR2: MNHEY, SVGAGI. This CDR3 is built from 14 residues. The CDR3 DNA is TGTGCCAGCAGTTATGCAACAGTGAACACTGAAGCTTTCTTT. Encoded protein: CASSYATVNTEAFF.

This chain links TRBV12-5 with TRBJ2-2; 8 bases map to TRBD2. Germline V lookup: CDR1 LGHNT, CDR2 FRNRAP. The V gene end was trimmed by 2 bases and the J gene end by 1 base; junction bases not matched to a gene: 3. The CDR3 is 16 amino acids. Written as DNA, the CDR3 is TGTGCTAGTGGTTTGCCGAGCGGGGGGAACACCGGGGAGCTGTTTTTT. Translation: CASGLPSGGNTGELFF.

J is TRBJ2-3 and V is TRBV7-2, with 7 nucleotides matching TRBD1. Germline CDR1 and CDR2: SGHTA and FQGNSA. This CDR3 has 14 residues. V lost 8 bases, J lost 0 bases, and 5 bases stayed unmatched. The CDR3 region is CASLLRGSTDTQYF. CDR3 DNA: TGTGCCAGCCTCCTCAGGGGGAGCACAGATACGCAGTATTTT.

V and J are TRBV7-9 and TRBJ1-4; D is possibly TRBD1 (6 bases). Germline CDR1 is SEHNR and CDR2 is FQNEAQ (reference sequence). There are 15 residues in the CDR3. Trimming removed 3 bases at V and 7 bases at J, with 15 bases between. The CDR3 region is CASSFLQGPSEKLFF. DNA for the CDR3: TGTGCCAGCAGCTTTTTGCAGGGGCCAAGTGAAAAACTGTTTTTT.

The chain couples TRBV5-1 to TRBJ2-1; TRBD2 matches at 8 bases. The CDR3 loop spans 15 amino acids. The germline gives CDR1 SGHRS, CDR2 YFSETQ. The V and J ends lost 1 base and 5 bases, in that order; junction bases with no gene match: 5. The CDR3 reads CASSLTSGEDNEQFF. CDR3 DNA: TGCGCCAGCAGCTTGACTAGCGGAGAAGACAATGAGCAGTTCTTC.

This clone is a singleton in its sample. This chain links TRBV7-9 with TRBJ1-1; no clear D gene. Trimming removed 1 base at V and 0 bases at J, with 9 bases between. The CDR3 spans 15 residues. Germline CDR1 is SEHNR and CDR2 is FQNEAQ (reference sequence). CDR3 loop: CASSLGLGMNTEAFF. CDR3 nucleotide sequence: TGTGCCAGCAGCTTAGGACTAGGGATGAACACTGAAGCTTTCTTT.

CDR3: CASSSHSQGVNQPQHF. DNA of the CDR3: TGTGCCAGCAGTTCCCACTCACAGGGGGTCAATCAGCCCCAGCATTTT. This chain uses TRBV27 with TRBJ1-5; 8 nucleotides match TRBD1. In germline, CDR1 is MNHEY, CDR2 SMNVEV (reference sequence). Trimming took 4 bases from V and 3 from J; bases not matched to a gene: 8. The CDR3 loop spans 16 amino acids.

This sequence joins TRBV18 and TRBJ1-5; tentatively, D is TRBD1 (5 bases). CDR1 and CDR2 from the germline V gene are KGHSH and LQKENI. The CDR3 runs to 15 residues. V lost 6 bases, J lost 4 bases, and 16 bases lay in between. CDR3 in DNA: TGTGCCAGCTCGGCCCGGACACGGGGAAATCAGCCCCAGCATTTT. This gives the protein CASSARTRGNQPQHF.

This clone was seen once. This chain links TRBV30 with TRBJ2-5; D call uncertain. The CDR3 is made up of 13 amino acids. V was pared by 1 base and J by 10 bases, with 16 bases between. The germline V gene has CDR1 GTSNPN and CDR2 SVGIG (reference sequence). This CDR3 reads CAWSGTATKGQYF. For the CDR3, the DNA is TGTGCCTGGAGTGGGACGGCCACCAAGGGCCAGTACTTC.

This clone was counted between two and nine times. The chain is built from TRBV30 and TRBJ2-1, with 8 bases lining up with TRBD1. This CDR3 is built from 15 residues. Trimming cost V 1 base and J 9 bases; bases outside gene matches: 11. Per germline, CDR1 GTSNPN and CDR2 SVGIG (reference sequence). CDR3 loop: CAWSEDRDGFVEQFF. CDR3 in DNA: TGTGCCTGGAGTGAGGACAGGGACGGGTTTGTTGAGCAGTTCTTC.

J is TRBJ1-1 and V is TRBV2, with no clear D. CDR3 length: 11 residues. The V gene's germline CDR1 is SNHLY and CDR2 FYNNEI. With 6 bases removed from V and 8 bases from J, the gap between germline ends came to 10 bases. CDR3 sequence (DNA): TGTGCCAGCAGGGGGATGATGGAAGCTTTCTTT. Protein sequence: CASRGMMEAFF.

This clone was seen just once. This sample also contains other DNA sequences that code for the same CDR3. The chain is built from TRBV6-4 and TRBJ2-2, with D possibly TRBD2 on 6 matching bases. The CDR3 length is 14 residues. From germline, CDR1 is MRHNA and CDR2 SNTAGT. V was shortened by 7 bases and J by 5 bases, with 14 bases between the two germline ends. CDR3 coding DNA: TGTGCCAGCAAAGGAGCTAGCGATACCGGGGAGCTGTTTTTT. Protein product: CASKGASDTGELFF.

The gene calls are TRBV18 and TRBJ1-4; D remains ambiguous. Per the germline V gene, CDR1 is KGHSH and CDR2 is LQKENI. The CDR3 spans 15 residues. V dropped 0 bases and J dropped 7 bases, with 12 bases sitting between them. The CDR3 nucleotides are TGTGCCAGCTCACCACCGGGTCGGGGTGGTGAAAAACTGTTTTTT. This gives the protein CASSPPGRGGEKLFF.

The rearrangement uses TRBV7-2 and TRBJ1-5, with a weak D call TRBD1 (5 bases). CDR1 is SGHTA and CDR2 is FQGNSA in the germline V gene. Trimming removed 1 base from V and 2 bases from J, with 9 bases in between. CDR3 length: 15 amino acids. CDR3 residues: CASSLGGFGNQPQHF. As DNA, the CDR3 is TGTGCCAGCAGCTTAGGGGGGTTCGGCAATCAGCCCCAGCATTTT.

The V call is TRBV9, the J call TRBJ2-4; D is ambiguous. Trimming left V 1 base short and J 0 bases short, with 8 bases between. CDR3 length: 15 amino acids. Looked up from germline, CDR1 is SGDLS and CDR2 is YYNGEE. The CDR3 is CASSVSALAKNIQYF. The DNA of the CDR3 is TGTGCCAGCAGCGTATCAGCTCTAGCCAAAAACATTCAGTACTTC.